This T cell receptor beta chain was identified during a study of blood T cell repertoires in COVID-19. Study at large: Some COVID-19 samples were acute and others convalescent; all came from the United States, Italy and Spain. T cells, B-cell-depleted T cells, or PBMCs provided the cDNA or gDNA that served as material.

This CDR3 contains 15 residues. Looked up from germline, CDR1 is KGHDR and CDR2 is SFDVKD. The V gene end was trimmed by 3 bases and the J gene end by 3 bases; junction bases not matched to a gene: 3. In the original processing: Reference gene primer amplification in the assay estimated nucleated cell counts. Libraries were prepared by immunoSEQ multiplex PCR; TCRdb keeps only in-frame clonotypes and omits some of them. The V and J calls and clone size are taken from that table; D and trimming were inferred from the DNA. The sample gives tens of thousands of clones, over 80% of which show up once; 25% to 30% is in the top ten.

The clonotype comes from an elderly woman with acute or convalescent COVID-19. The sample was peripheral blood. The V and J genes are TRBV24-1 and TRBJ2-7, with 11 bases fitting TRBD1. The CDR3 reads CATSDPGTGGYEQYF. The CDR3 DNA sequence: TGTGCCACCAGTGATCCCGGGACAGGGGGCTACGAGCAGTACTTC.